This TCR beta chain was observed in a study of molecular identifiers for immune sequencing clone quantification. A word on this clonotype: Its antigen remains unidentified. This clone may be a read error of a much larger clone one base away.

Study-wide results and caveats: Over 98% of effector molecules, but under 1% in naive cells, were held by clones with more than 20 RNA copies.

TCRdb redid the calling of the PCR reads with MiXCR, one entry per CDR3 protein. The sample yields more than 550,000 distinct CDR3 sequences, about 25% seen once. With 10%, 30% or 50% of RNA, roughly 17,000 to 1,000,000 naive CD8 T cells were sequenced. Germline CDR1 reads MDHEN; CDR2 reads SYDVKM. The CDR3 sequence is 16 residues long. V gene TRBV28 combines with J gene TRBJ1-2; TRBD1 might be the D (5 bases). This TCR derives from a human donor in good health. Some libraries in this study had Jurkat cell RNA spiked in. The specimen was naive CD8+ T cells from blood, with Jurkat cell RNA spiked in. As for subset: FACS-sorted CD8+CD4-CCR7+CD45RA+ naive T cells. CDR3 DNA sequence: TGTGCCAGCCTGTACTCATTGGCAGGGAAGGACTATGGCTACGCCTTC. This sequence encodes CASLYSLAGKDYGYAF.